Listed below are T cell receptor beta chains from one sample, sequenced in a study of early T cells in non-severe SARS-CoV-2 infection. MiXCR, run by TCRdb on the 5' RACE reads, gives a single entry per CDR3 protein. The repertoire holds roughly 32,000 distinct CDR3 sequences, with 6.6% as singletons. Sequencing used whole blood. The receptor set was obtained from an adult who was a healthcare worker with PCR-confirmed SARS-CoV-2 infection or an uninfected control (not recorded which). Both conserved end residues are part of each CDR3. A D gene is named only where the DNA matches it firmly. Clone size is given for some rows only: seen once, a few or many times, or a class if the clone is expanded.

j_call	clone_size	v_call	d_call	cdr3_aa	cdr3_nt
TRBJ2-1	many	TRBV29-1	TRBD2	CSGRYRGGIDEQFF	TGCAGCGGACGTTATAGGGGAGGGATCGATGAGCAGTTCTTC
TRBJ1-2	many	TRBV12-3/TRBV12-4	NA	CASSFQGSNYGYTF	TGTGCCAGCAGTTTTCAGGGAAGTAACTATGGCTACACCTTC
TRBJ1-3	many	TRBV7-7	NA	CASSHFFHPGRGNTIYF	TGTGCTAGCAGCCATTTCTTCCACCCCGGGCGGGGAAACACCATATATTTT
TRBJ1-1	many	TRBV13	TRBD1	CASSSRQGPRTEAFF	TGTGCCAGCAGCTCGAGACAGGGTCCAAGAACTGAAGCTTTCTTT
TRBJ2-5	many	TRBV3-1	TRBD2	CASSRRGLADQETQYF	TGTGCCAGCAGCCGCAGGGGACTAGCGGACCAAGAGACCCAGTACTTC
TRBJ2-1	many	TRBV4-3	NA	CASSQDGNRYNEQFF	TGCGCCAGCAGCCAAGATGGTAACAGATACAATGAGCAGTTCTTC
TRBJ2-1	many	TRBV28	NA	CASSFDSTTIMNQQFF	TGTGCCAGCAGTTTTGACAGCACCACGATAATGAATCAGCAGTTCTTC
TRBJ2-7	NA	TRBV2	NA	CATVGFYEQYF	TGTGCCACCGTGGGATTCTACGAGCAGTACTTC
TRBJ2-3	many	TRBV7-3	NA	CASSLWKGTGTDTQYF	TGTGCCAGCAGCTTATGGAAGGGGACGGGCACAGATACGCAGTATTTT
TRBJ1-1	many	TRBV4-2	TRBD1	CASSQADRGTEAFF	TGTGCCAGCAGCCAGGCGGACAGGGGCACTGAAGCTTTCTTT
TRBJ2-3	many	TRBV12-5	TRBD2	CASGGDYLRDTQYF	TGTGCTAGTGGTGGGGACTACCTCCGGGATACGCAGTATTTT
TRBJ2-3	many	TRBV20-1	NA	CSATILAPSTDTQYF	TGCAGTGCTACCATACTAGCACCCAGCACAGATACGCAGTATTTT
TRBJ2-1	few	TRBV3-1	NA	CASSATVNAYNEQFF	TGTGCCAGCAGCGCGACAGTGAATGCCTACAATGAGCAGTTCTTC
TRBJ1-6	NA	TRBV4-2	TRBD1	CASSQDQAGGTPLHF	TGTGCCAGCAGCCAAGATCAGGCAGGGGGGACACCCCTCCACTTT
TRBJ1-2	NA	TRBV5-4	NA	CASSSYANYGYTF	TGTGCCAGCAGCTCGTATGCTAACTATGGCTACACCTTC
TRBJ2-7	NA	TRBV7-9	TRBD2	CASSVPLAGLGKGEQYF	TGTGCCAGCAGCGTCCCGCTAGCGGGGCTAGGTAAGGGCGAGCAGTACTTC
TRBJ1-6	many	TRBV4-1	NA	CASSQGVSPLHF	TGCGCCAGCAGCCAAGGGGTTTCACCCCTCCACTTT
TRBJ2-2	many	TRBV7-3	TRBD2	CASSPSSGANTGELFF	TGTGCCAGCAGCCCATCTAGCGGAGCGAACACCGGGGAGCTGTTTTTT
TRBJ2-6	many	TRBV6-2/TRBV6-3	NA	CASSFRQDGTGANVLTF	TGTGCCAGCAGTTTCCGACAGGACGGGACTGGGGCCAACGTCCTGACTTTC
TRBJ2-1	few	TRBV5-1	TRBD2	CASSMGASGSDEQFF	TGCGCCAGCAGCATGGGGGCTAGCGGGAGTGATGAGCAGTTCTTC
TRBJ1-1	NA	TRBV2	NA	CASSPGGGVNTEAFF	TGTGCCAGCAGTCCCGGGGGAGGTGTGAACACTGAAGCTTTCTTT
TRBJ1-5	many	TRBV10-3	NA	CAAQSGGDQPQHF	TGTGCCGCCCAGAGTGGGGGCGATCAGCCCCAGCATTTT
TRBJ2-1	many	TRBV6-5	NA	CASSSLGGAYNEQFF	TGTGCCAGCAGTTCCCTAGGTGGTGCCTACAATGAGCAGTTCTTC
TRBJ1-5	many	TRBV19	NA	CASSIGGSSNQPQHF	TGTGCCAGTAGTATCGGGGGCTCCAGCAATCAGCCCCAGCATTTT
TRBJ2-7	NA	TRBV2	NA	CASLLAVQPPAGEQYF	TGTGCCAGCTTATTGGCGGTCCAGCCCCCTGCGGGCGAGCAGTACTTC
TRBJ1-2	many	TRBV7-2	NA	CASRLDRGGYTF	TGTGCCAGCAGGTTGGACAGAGGCGGCTACACCTTC
TRBJ2-7	many	TRBV6-5	NA	CASSPAGTQGGYEQYF	TGTGCCAGCAGCCCCGCCGGTACGCAGGGGGGGTACGAGCAGTACTTC
TRBJ2-7	many	TRBV5-1	TRBD1	CASSLAGQTYEQYF	TGCGCCAGCAGCTTGGCGGGACAGACCTACGAGCAGTACTTC
TRBJ2-1	many	TRBV25-1	NA	CASSELYRDEGHEFF	TGTGCCAGCAGTGAATTGTACAGGGACGAGGGACACGAGTTCTTC
TRBJ1-2	many	TRBV14	TRBD1	CASSDRGSYGYTF	TGTGCCAGCAGCGACAGGGGGTCCTATGGCTACACCTTC
TRBJ2-5	NA	TRBV5-1	TRBD1	CASSPGQPAETQYF	TGCGCCAGCAGCCCGGGACAGCCCGCGGAGACCCAGTACTTC
TRBJ1-2	many	TRBV2	TRBD1	CASSEASYRGGSGYTF	TGTGCCAGCAGTGAGGCCAGTTACAGGGGAGGTAGCGGCTACACCTTC
TRBJ2-3	many	TRBV18	NA	CASSPFRLESTDTQYF	TGTGCCAGCTCACCTTTTAGACTAGAGAGCACAGATACGCAGTATTTT
TRBJ1-1	few	TRBV27	NA	CASSLGIDWGTEAFF	TGTGCCAGCAGTTTGGGCATCGACTGGGGCACTGAAGCTTTCTTT
TRBJ2-2	NA	TRBV20-1	TRBD1	CSAPDRGNTGELFF	TGCAGTGCCCCAGACAGGGGCAACACCGGGGAGCTGTTTTTT
TRBJ2-7	NA	TRBV18	TRBD2	CASSPGLAFYEQYF	TGTGCCAGCTCACCGGGACTAGCTTTCTACGAGCAGTACTTC
TRBJ1-1	NA	TRBV5-6	NA	CASSLAGAQKGTEAFF	TGTGCCAGCAGCTTAGCCGGGGCGCAAAAGGGCACTGAAGCTTTCTTT
TRBJ2-1	many	TRBV7-3	TRBD2	CASSPRAPTSGSPYEQFF	TGTGCCAGCAGCCCAAGGGCCCCGACTAGCGGGAGTCCGTATGAGCAGTTCTTC
TRBJ2-5	many	TRBV18	NA	CASSPIYGEETQYF	TGTGCCAGCTCACCAATCTACGGGGAAGAGACCCAGTACTTC
TRBJ1-1	many	TRBV29-1	NA	CSVGGGFRTEAFF	TGCAGCGTTGGCGGGGGTTTTCGAACTGAAGCTTTCTTT
TRBJ1-2	many	TRBV6-2/TRBV6-3	NA	CASSYSRGTLYGYTF	TGTGCCAGCAGTTACTCGAGGGGGACACTCTATGGCTACACCTTC
TRBJ2-5	many	TRBV6-6	NA	CASSPAGRETQYF	TGTGCCAGCAGCCCTGCGGGAAGGGAGACCCAGTACTTC
TRBJ2-1	many	TRBV27	NA	CASSSRLGWSNEQFF	TGTGCCAGCAGTTCCAGACTAGGATGGTCCAATGAGCAGTTCTTC
TRBJ2-1	many	TRBV7-9	TRBD2	CASSLVGGRIPYSYNEQFF	TGTGCCAGCAGCTTAGTTGGCGGGAGGATTCCTTACTCCTACAATGAGCAGTTCTTC
TRBJ2-5	NA	TRBV3-1	NA	CASRGTGQETQYF	TGTGCCAGCAGGGGAACAGGACAAGAGACCCAGTACTTC
TRBJ2-2	many	TRBV2	NA	CASKRAYTGELFF	TGTGCCAGCAAGAGAGCGTACACCGGGGAGCTGTTTTTT
TRBJ2-1	many	TRBV20-1	TRBD1	CSAPSFRGRGGEQFF	TGCAGTGCGCCGAGCTTCAGGGGGCGCGGTGGTGAGCAGTTCTTC
TRBJ2-3	many	TRBV4-3	NA	CASSQIVSDTQYF	TGCGCCAGCAGCCAAATAGTGTCAGATACGCAGTATTTT
TRBJ2-1	many	TRBV4-3	TRBD1	CASSQPGRGQGHNEQFF	TGCGCCAGCAGCCAACCGGGCAGGGGACAGGGACACAATGAGCAGTTCTTC
TRBJ2-5	many	TRBV7-9	NA	CASRFMVETQYF	TGTGCCAGCCGATTTATGGTCGAGACCCAGTACTTC
TRBJ2-4	few	TRBV7-3	NA	CASSRSATDIQYF	TGTGCCAGCAGCCGATCAGCTACGGACATTCAGTACTTC
TRBJ2-5	few	TRBV6-2/TRBV6-3	TRBD1	CASSYSPATQDRLDRTQYF	TGTGCCAGCAGTTACTCTCCGGCTACTCAGGACAGGCTGGATAGGACCCAGTACTTC